This TCR beta chain emerged from a study of blood T cell repertoires in COVID-19. Study-wide background: Sites across the United States, Italy and Spain contributed samples from acute and convalescent COVID-19.

TCRdb's copy holds only in-frame clones and misses some; the assay was immunoSEQ multiplex PCR. Here the sample spans roughly 220,000 clones, around 83% being singletons. The CDR3 is made up of 14 amino acids. The V gene lost 5 bases and the J gene lost 12 bases, with 20 bases spanning the gap. Germline CDR1 and CDR2: SEHNR and FQNEAQ (reference sequence). Seattle participants joined during active infection and were tracked over time. The chain carries TRBV7-9 and TRBJ2-1, with D maybe TRBD2 (6 bases). The clonotype was recovered from an elderly woman with COVID-19, enrolled during active disease. Material for sequencing was peripheral blood. The DNA for the CDR3 is TGTGCCAGCAGCCGAGGGTACGGGCGGGATTTGCAGTTCTTC. It encodes CASSRGYGRDLQFF.